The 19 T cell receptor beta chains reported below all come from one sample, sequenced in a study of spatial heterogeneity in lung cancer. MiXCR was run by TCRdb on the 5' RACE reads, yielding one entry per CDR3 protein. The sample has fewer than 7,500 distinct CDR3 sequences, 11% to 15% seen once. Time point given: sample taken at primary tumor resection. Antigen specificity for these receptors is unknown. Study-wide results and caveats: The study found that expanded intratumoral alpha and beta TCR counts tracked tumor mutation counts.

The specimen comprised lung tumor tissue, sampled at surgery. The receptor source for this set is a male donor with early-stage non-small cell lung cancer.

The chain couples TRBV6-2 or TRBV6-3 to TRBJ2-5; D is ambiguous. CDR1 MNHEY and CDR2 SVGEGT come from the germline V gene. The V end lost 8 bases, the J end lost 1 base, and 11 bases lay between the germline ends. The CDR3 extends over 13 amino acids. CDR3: CASVGRSQETQYF. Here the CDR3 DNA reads TGTGCCAGCGTGGGCAGGAGCCAAGAGACCCAGTACTTC.

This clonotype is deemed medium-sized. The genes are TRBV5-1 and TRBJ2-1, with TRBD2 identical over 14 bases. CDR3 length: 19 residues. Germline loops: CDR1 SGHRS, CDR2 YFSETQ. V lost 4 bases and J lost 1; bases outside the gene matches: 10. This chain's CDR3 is CASSPDQGLAGESYNEQFF. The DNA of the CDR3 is TGCGCCAGCAGCCCGGACCAGGGACTAGCGGGAGAATCCTACAATGAGCAGTTCTTC.

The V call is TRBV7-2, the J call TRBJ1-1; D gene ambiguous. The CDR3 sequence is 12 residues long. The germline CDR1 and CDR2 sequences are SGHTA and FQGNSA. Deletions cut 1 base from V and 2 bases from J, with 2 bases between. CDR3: CASSLVNTEAFF. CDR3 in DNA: TGTGCCAGCAGCTTAGTAAACACTGAAGCTTTCTTT. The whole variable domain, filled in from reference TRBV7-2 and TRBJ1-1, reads GAGVSQSPSNKVTEKGKDVELRCDPISGHTALYWYRQSLGQGLEFLIYFQGNSAPDKSGLPSDRFSAERTGGSVSTLTIQRTQQEDSAVYLCASSLVNTEAFFGQGTRLTVV.

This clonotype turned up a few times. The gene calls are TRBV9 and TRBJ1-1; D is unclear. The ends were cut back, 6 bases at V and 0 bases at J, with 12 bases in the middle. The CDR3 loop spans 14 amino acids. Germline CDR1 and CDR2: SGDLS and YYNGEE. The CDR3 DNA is TGTGCCAGCACTGTCTCAGATATGAACACTGAAGCTTTCTTT. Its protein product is CASTVSDMNTEAFF. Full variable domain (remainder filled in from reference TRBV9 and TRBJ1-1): DSGVTQTPKHLITATGQRVTLRCSPRSGDLSVYWYQQSLDQGLQFLIQYYNGEERAKGNILERFSAQQFPDLHSELNLSSLELGDSALYFCASTVSDMNTEAFFGQGTRLTVV.

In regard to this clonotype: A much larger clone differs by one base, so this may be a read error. The DNA for the CDR3 is TGTGCCAGCAGTTTAGTCCATCTCGCGGGGGGCTCCGAGACCCAGCACTTC. The encoded protein is CASSLVHLAGGSETQHF. This chain connects TRBV28 to TRBJ2-5; TRBD2 matches at 8 bases. The CDR3 is made up of 17 amino acids. The germline CDR1 and CDR2 sequences are MDHEN and SYDVKM.

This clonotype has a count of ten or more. CDR3 coding DNA: TGCGCCAGCAGCTTGAAGGGGGACGGACTGGGGGAGACCCAGTACTTC. Its protein product is CASSLKGDGLGETQYF. The V and J genes are TRBV5-1 and TRBJ2-5; the D gene is possibly TRBD1 (6 bases). Per the germline V gene, CDR1 is SGHRS and CDR2 is YFSETQ. The CDR3 sequence is 16 residues long. The ends were cut back, 1 base at V and 5 bases at J, with 18 bases in the middle.

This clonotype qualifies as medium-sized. CDR3 nucleotides: TGTGCCAGCAGCCCCGCGGGGCTAGATACGCAGTATTTT. As protein: CASSPAGLDTQYF. The genes are TRBV7-2 and TRBJ2-3; possibly TRBD2 for D (6 bases). The CDR3 runs to 13 residues. V shed 5 bases and J shed 5 bases, with 11 bases lying between them. Germline CDR1 SGHTA, CDR2 FQGNSA.

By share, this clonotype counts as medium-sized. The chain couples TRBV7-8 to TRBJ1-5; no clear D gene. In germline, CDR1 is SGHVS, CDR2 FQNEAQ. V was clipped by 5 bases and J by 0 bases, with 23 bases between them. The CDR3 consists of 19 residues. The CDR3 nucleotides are TGTGCCAGCAGCCGAATGCCTATGCGAAGGGCGTTTAGCAATCAGCCCCAGCATTTT. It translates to CASSRMPMRRAFSNQPQHF.

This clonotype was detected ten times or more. The CDR3 sequence is CASSSRQGAWTGELFF. DNA of the CDR3: TGTGCCAGCAGTTCCAGACAGGGGGCTTGGACCGGGGAGCTGTTTTTT. This chain joins TRBV27 and TRBJ2-2; the match to TRBD1 covers 10 bases. This CDR3 is built from 16 residues. The germline V gene has CDR1 MNHEY and CDR2 SMNVEV (reference sequence). V was clipped by 4 bases and J by 5 bases; unmatched bases: 7.

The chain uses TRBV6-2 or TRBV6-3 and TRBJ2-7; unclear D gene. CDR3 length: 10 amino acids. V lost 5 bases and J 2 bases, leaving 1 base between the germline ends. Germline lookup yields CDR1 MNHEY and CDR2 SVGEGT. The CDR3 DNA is TGTGCCAGCAGTCCCTACGAGCAGTACTTC. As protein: CASSPYEQYF.

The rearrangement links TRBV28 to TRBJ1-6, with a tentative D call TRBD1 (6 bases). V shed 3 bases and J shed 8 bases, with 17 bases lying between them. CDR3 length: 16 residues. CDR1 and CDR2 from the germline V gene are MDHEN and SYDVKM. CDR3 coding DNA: TGTGCCAGCAGTTTCCGGGGCAGGGGATTGGATTCACCCCTCCACTTT. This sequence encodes CASSFRGRGLDSPLHF.

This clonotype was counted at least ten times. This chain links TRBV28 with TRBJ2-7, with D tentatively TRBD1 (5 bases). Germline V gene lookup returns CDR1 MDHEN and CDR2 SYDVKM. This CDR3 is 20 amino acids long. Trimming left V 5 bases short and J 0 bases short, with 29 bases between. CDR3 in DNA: TGTGCCAGCAGTGCCCCGTTAGGCAGGGTCGCTAATCGTAACTCCTACGAGCAGTACTTC. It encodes CASSAPLGRVANRNSYEQYF.

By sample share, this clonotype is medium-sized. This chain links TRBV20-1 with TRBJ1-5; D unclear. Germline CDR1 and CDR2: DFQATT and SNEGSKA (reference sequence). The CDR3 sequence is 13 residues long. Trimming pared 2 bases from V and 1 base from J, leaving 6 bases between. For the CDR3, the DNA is TGCAGTGCTAGAAAAGGGAGCAATCAGCCCCAGCATTTT. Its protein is CSARKGSNQPQHF.

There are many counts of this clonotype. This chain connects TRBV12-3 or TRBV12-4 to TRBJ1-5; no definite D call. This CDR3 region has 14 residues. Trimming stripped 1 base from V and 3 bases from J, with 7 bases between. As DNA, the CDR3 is TGTGCCAGCAGTTTAGGTGGCTTCAATCAGCCCCAGCATTTT. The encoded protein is CASSLGGFNQPQHF.

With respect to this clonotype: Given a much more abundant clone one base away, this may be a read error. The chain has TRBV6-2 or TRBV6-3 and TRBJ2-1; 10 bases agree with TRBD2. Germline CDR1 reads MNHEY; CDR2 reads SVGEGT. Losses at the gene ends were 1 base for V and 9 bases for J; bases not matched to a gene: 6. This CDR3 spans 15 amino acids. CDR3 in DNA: TGTGCCAGCAGTTACTTAGCGGGAGGTTCGAGTGAGCAGTTCTTC. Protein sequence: CASSYLAGGSSEQFF.

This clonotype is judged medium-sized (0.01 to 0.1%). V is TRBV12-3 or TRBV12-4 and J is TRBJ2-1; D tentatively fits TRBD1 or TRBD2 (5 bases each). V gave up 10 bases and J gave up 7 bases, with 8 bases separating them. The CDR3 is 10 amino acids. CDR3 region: CATGRNEQFF. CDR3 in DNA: TGTGCCACGGGGCGGAATGAGCAGTTCTTC.

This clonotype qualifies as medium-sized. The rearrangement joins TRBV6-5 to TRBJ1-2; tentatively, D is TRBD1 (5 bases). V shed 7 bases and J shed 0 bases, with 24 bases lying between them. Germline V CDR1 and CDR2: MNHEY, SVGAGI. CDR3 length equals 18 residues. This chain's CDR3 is CASTRSGDWDGTNYGYTF. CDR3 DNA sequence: TGTGCCAGCACTAGATCGGGGGACTGGGACGGTACTAACTATGGCTACACCTTC.

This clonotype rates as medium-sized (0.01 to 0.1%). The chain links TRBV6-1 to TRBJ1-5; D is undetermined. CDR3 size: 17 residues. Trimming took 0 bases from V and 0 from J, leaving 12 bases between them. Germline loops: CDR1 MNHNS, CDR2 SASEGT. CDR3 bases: TGTGCCAGCAGTGAAGCGGGCAGGTCGTCTAGCAATCAGCCCCAGCATTTT. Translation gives CASSEAGRSSSNQPQHF.

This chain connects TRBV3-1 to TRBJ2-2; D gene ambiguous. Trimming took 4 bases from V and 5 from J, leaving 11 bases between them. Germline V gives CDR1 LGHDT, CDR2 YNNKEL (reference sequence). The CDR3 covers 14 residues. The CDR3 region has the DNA TGTGCCAGCAGCCGAGGATCGGGTACCGGGGAGCTGTTTTTT. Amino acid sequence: CASSRGSGTGELFF.